This T cell receptor beta chain was found in a study of blood T cell repertoires in COVID-19. On the study more broadly: Researchers got acute and convalescent COVID-19 samples from the United States, Italy and Spain. The analysed material was cDNA or gDNA that came from T cells, B-cell-depleted T cells, or PBMCs.

In the study's own analysis: Counts of nucleated cells, estimated from reference gene primer amplification, were obtained. Produced via immunoSEQ multiplex PCR; TCRdb's table is partial and in-frame only. V and J calls and clone size are copied from that table; D and trimming were computed from the DNA. In the table there are fewer than 350,000 clones, approximately 83% of which are singletons. Trimming pared 0 bases from V and 11 bases from J, leaving 22 bases between. The CDR3 runs 16 residues. Germline V CDR1 and CDR2: LGHNA, YNFKEQ. Sequencing was carried out using peripheral blood. This TCR was sampled from a woman aged 25 to 39 who had recovered from COVID-19. This chain links TRBV4-2 with TRBJ1-2; maybe TRBD1 (6 bases). The CDR3 DNA reads TGTGCCAGCAGCCAAGATGGGGGTGGGACAACGAAGGATTACACCTTC. The encoded protein is CASSQDGGGTTKDYTF.